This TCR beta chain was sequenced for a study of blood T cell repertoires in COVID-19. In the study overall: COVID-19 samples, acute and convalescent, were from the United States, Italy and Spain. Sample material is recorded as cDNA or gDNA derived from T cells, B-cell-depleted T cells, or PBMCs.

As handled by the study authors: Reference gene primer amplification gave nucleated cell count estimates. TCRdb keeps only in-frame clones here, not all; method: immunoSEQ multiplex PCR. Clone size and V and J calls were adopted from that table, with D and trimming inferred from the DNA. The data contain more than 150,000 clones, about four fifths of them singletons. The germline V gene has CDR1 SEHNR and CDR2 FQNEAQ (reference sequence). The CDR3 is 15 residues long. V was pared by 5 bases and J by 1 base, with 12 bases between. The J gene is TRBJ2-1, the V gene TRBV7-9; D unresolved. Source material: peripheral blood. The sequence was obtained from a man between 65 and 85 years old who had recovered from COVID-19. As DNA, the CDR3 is TGTGCCAGCAGCAAGAGTATTCGGTCCTACAATGAGCAGTTCTTC. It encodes CASSKSIRSYNEQFF.